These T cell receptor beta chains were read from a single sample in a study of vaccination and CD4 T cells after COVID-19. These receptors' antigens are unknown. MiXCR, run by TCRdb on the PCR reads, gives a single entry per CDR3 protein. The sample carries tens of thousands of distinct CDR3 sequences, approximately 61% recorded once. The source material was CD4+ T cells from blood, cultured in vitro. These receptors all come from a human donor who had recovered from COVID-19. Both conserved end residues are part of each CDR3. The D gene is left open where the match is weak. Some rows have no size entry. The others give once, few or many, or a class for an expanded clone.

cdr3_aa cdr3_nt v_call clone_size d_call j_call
CSASDRNYGYTF TGCAGTGCATCGGACAGGAACTATGGCTACACCTTC TRBV20-1 - TRBD1 TRBJ1-2
CATSRVGETQYF TGTGCCACCAGCAGAGTCGGGGAGACCCAGTACTTC TRBV15 few - TRBJ2-5
CASSRGGQETQYF TGTGCCAGCAGCCGGGGGGGGCAAGAGACCCAGTACTTC TRBV28 - TRBD2 TRBJ2-5
CASSHPPPSPELFF TGTGCCAGCAGCCACCCTCCGCCCAGTCCGGAGCTGTTTTTT TRBV6-1 - - TRBJ2-2
CASSSIQGVNQPQHF TGTGCCAGCAGCTCCATTCAGGGGGTCAATCAGCCCCAGCATTTT TRBV5-6 few TRBD1 TRBJ1-5
CAEGGLAGREQYF TGTGCCGAGGGGGGACTAGCGGGACGGGAGCAGTACTTC TRBV2 - TRBD2 TRBJ2-7
CASRLAGTKNIQYF TGTGCCAGCAGGTTAGCGGGAACCAAAAACATTCAGTACTTC TRBV6-1 - TRBD2 TRBJ2-4
CASTQRSPLHF TGTGCCAGCACCCAGCGGTCACCCCTCCACTTT TRBV6-1 - - TRBJ1-6
CASSIQGGASIEKLFF TGTGCCAGTAGTATACAGGGCGGGGCATCAATTGAAAAACTGTTTTTT TRBV19 - - TRBJ1-4
CASSLPGQGPQWAEQFF TGTGCCAGCAGCCTTCCGGGACAGGGGCCTCAATGGGCTGAGCAGTTCTTC TRBV11-3 - TRBD1 TRBJ2-1
CASRGNTEAFF TGTGCCAGCAGAGGGAACACTGAAGCTTTCTTT TRBV6-1 - - TRBJ1-1
CSARVSGRETQYF TGCAGTGCTAGAGTTTCAGGGCGGGAGACCCAGTACTTC TRBV20-1 once - TRBJ2-5
CASSQGLRFTDTQYF TGCGCCAGCAGCCAAGGGCTGCGTTTCACAGATACGCAGTATTTT TRBV4-3 once - TRBJ2-3
CASSQRSGTNTGELFF TGCGCCAGCAGCCAACGATCCGGGACTAACACCGGGGAGCTGTTTTTT TRBV4-3 - - TRBJ2-2
CASSNPGQPRYGYTF TGTGCCAGCAGTAACCCGGGACAGCCTCGCTATGGCTACACCTTC TRBV6-2/TRBV6-3 - TRBD1 TRBJ1-2
CASSEGLGGETQYF TGTGCCAGCAGCGAGGGACTAGGGGGCGAGACCCAGTACTTC TRBV11-2 - - TRBJ2-5
CASSAGTGTSGRYRWETQYF TGTGCCAGCAGCGCCGGGACGGGGACTAGCGGGAGATATAGGTGGGAGACCCAGTACTTC TRBV9 - TRBD2 TRBJ2-5
CSARGSRVYGYTF TGCAGTGCTAGAGGGTCCAGGGTCTATGGCTACACCTTC TRBV20-1 few - TRBJ1-2
CASRNDRGGETQYF TGTGCCAGCAGAAACGACAGAGGGGGGGAGACCCAGTACTTC TRBV2 once - TRBJ2-5
CASSSGDSYEQYF TGTGCCAGCAGTTCGGGAGATTCCTACGAGCAGTACTTC TRBV6-2/TRBV6-3 - - TRBJ2-7
CARRAYGYTF TGTGCCAGGAGGGCGTATGGCTACACCTTC TRBV21-1 few - TRBJ1-2
CSARPTGVSRGYTF TGCAGTGCTAGACCCACAGGGGTGAGTCGCGGCTACACCTTC TRBV20-1 few TRBD1 TRBJ1-2
CASSYPLLGEGQAKNIQYF TGTGCCAGCAGTTACCCGCTCTTGGGGGAGGGCCAGGCCAAAAACATTCAGTACTTC TRBV6-2/TRBV6-3 - TRBD2 TRBJ2-4
CASSYSPGQGKLYTEAFF TGTGCCAGCAGTTATTCACCGGGACAGGGGAAACTATACACTGAAGCTTTCTTT TRBV6-2/TRBV6-3 - TRBD1 TRBJ1-1
CASSTTGTGVYNEQFF TGTGCCAGCAGCACAACCGGGACAGGCGTCTACAATGAGCAGTTCTTC TRBV7-6 - TRBD1 TRBJ2-1
CSASTSNTEAFF TGCAGTGCTAGCACATCGAACACTGAAGCTTTCTTT TRBV20-1 - - TRBJ1-1
CASSWDRGDQPQHF TGTGCCAGTTCTTGGGACAGGGGGGACCAGCCCCAGCATTTT TRBV19 - TRBD1 TRBJ1-5
CSVKGLAVDEQFF TGCAGCGTTAAGGGACTAGCGGTCGATGAGCAGTTCTTC TRBV29-1 - TRBD2 TRBJ2-1
CASSLAPSGIYNEQFF TGTGCCAGCAGCTTAGCACCTAGCGGGATCTACAATGAGCAGTTCTTC TRBV7-6 - TRBD2 TRBJ2-1
CAWSVRSRAGRYEQYF TGTGCCTGGAGTGTACGCTCTAGGGCTGGGCGCTACGAGCAGTACTTC TRBV30 - - TRBJ2-7
CASTGTSGGRTQYF TGTGCCAGCACAGGGACTAGCGGGGGGCGGACCCAGTACTTC TRBV2 - TRBD2 TRBJ2-5
CSASMVLGEKLFF TGCAGCGCCTCTATGGTCCTGGGTGAAAAACTGTTTTTT TRBV29-1 - - TRBJ1-4
CASSYAEDTEAFF TGTGCCAGCAGCTATGCGGAGGACACTGAAGCTTTCTTT TRBV9 once - TRBJ1-1
CASSHSRGRTEAFF TGTGCCAGCAGTCATTCTAGGGGGCGGACTGAAGCTTTCTTT TRBV27 few TRBD1 TRBJ1-1
CASSYYSDSNQPQHF TGTGCCAGTAGCTATTACAGTGATAGCAATCAGCCCCAGCATTTT TRBV19 - - TRBJ1-5
CATSRDRRDSEQETQYF TGTGCCACCAGCAGAGATCGCCGGGATTCGGAACAAGAGACCCAGTACTTC TRBV15 few - TRBJ2-5
CASSYLTYEQYF TGTGCCAGCAGTTATCTGACCTACGAGCAGTACTTC TRBV6-5 - - TRBJ2-7
CASSYSYLTGISYNEQFF TGTGCCAGCAGTTACTCGTACTTAACAGGGATCTCCTACAATGAGCAGTTCTTC TRBV6-5 - - TRBJ2-1
CAWIRETGYGYTF TGTGCCTGGATCAGGGAAACGGGCTATGGCTACACCTTC TRBV30 - - TRBJ1-2
CASSPQPANTGELFF TGTGCCAGCAGCCCCCAACCTGCGAACACCGGGGAGCTGTTTTTT TRBV6-1 few - TRBJ2-2
CASSFSGQGLFQSTEAFF TGTGCCAGCAGTTTCTCGGGACAGGGGCTTTTCCAAAGCACTGAAGCTTTCTTT TRBV7-8 - TRBD1 TRBJ1-1
CASSPTGAYGYTF TGTGCCAGCAGCCCGACAGGGGCCTATGGCTACACCTTC TRBV7-2 - TRBD1 TRBJ1-2
CATSRDTSEQFF TGTGCCACCAGCAGAGATACTAGCGAGCAGTTCTTC TRBV15 once - TRBJ2-1
CASSLARWRDTEAFF TGTGCCAGCAGCTTAGCGCGGTGGAGGGACACTGAAGCTTTCTTT TRBV7-2 - - TRBJ1-1
CASGLRTTTGELFF TGTGCCAGCGGCCTGCGGACAACCACCGGGGAGCTGTTTTTT TRBV6-2/TRBV6-3 - - TRBJ2-2
CASSVQGANQPQHF TGTGCCAGCAGCGTTCAGGGGGCCAATCAGCCCCAGCATTTT TRBV2 once TRBD1 TRBJ1-5
CATSDTQGMETQYF TGTGCCACCAGTGATACCCAGGGAATGGAGACCCAGTACTTC TRBV24-1 once - TRBJ2-5
CASSFPRTGSPGELFF TGTGCCAGCAGTTTCCCCCGGACAGGGTCGCCCGGGGAGCTGTTTTTT TRBV27 - TRBD1 TRBJ2-2
CASTSGGSTIYF TGTGCCAGTACCTCGGGCGGGAGTACCATATATTTT TRBV19 - - TRBJ1-3
CASRRDVNYGYTF TGCGCCAGCAGACGGGACGTTAACTATGGCTACACCTTC TRBV5-1 - - TRBJ1-2
CASSTGRLNSPLHF TGTGCCAGCAGCACAGGGCGACTAAATTCACCCCTCCACTTT TRBV14 - - TRBJ1-6
CAISESRQGEQYF TGTGCCATCAGTGAGTCAAGACAGGGAGAGCAGTACTTC TRBV10-3 - TRBD1 TRBJ2-7
CASSQEFPGGSFEQYF TGCGCCAGCAGCCAAGAATTCCCAGGGGGATCGTTCGAGCAGTACTTC TRBV4-1 - TRBD1 TRBJ2-7
CASSIEGGGTDTQYF TGTGCCAGTAGTATAGAAGGTGGGGGCACAGATACGCAGTATTTT TRBV19 - - TRBJ2-3
CASSPGGLVDNEQFF TGTGCCAGCAGCCCCGGTGGACTAGTCGACAATGAGCAGTTCTTC TRBV4-2 - TRBD2 TRBJ2-1